The 20 T cell receptor beta chains given below trace back to one sample, sequenced in a study of T cells expressing NK-cell markers (TCRdb year 2020). The library was produced with 5' RACE. TCRdb shows the sequencer as Illumina HiSeq 2000. TCRdb reprocessed the reads, so every CDR3 protein sequence counts as one entry and DNA is not shown. The sample's table covers some 450,000 distinct CDR3 sequences. 7.3% of the sample lies in the top ten. Material: blood T cells: a sorted CD56 or NKG2C T cell subset, CD4+ or CD8+ T cells, or bulk PBMC T cells (not recorded which). The receptors originated from a woman between 18 and 70 years old in good health.

The chain joins TRBV6-6 to TRBJ2-1; TCRdb designates TRBD2, a call that cannot be tested without DNA. The CDR3 totals 13 residues. CDR1 MNHNY and CDR2 SVGAGI come from the germline V gene (reference sequence). The CDR3 loop is CAGTSGGTNEQFF.

CDR3 amino acids: CSARGRGLSPLHF. This chain joins TRBV20-1 and TRBJ1-6; the TCRdb D gene call, TRBD1, has no DNA to confirm it. CDR3 size: 13 residues. Germline V gene lookup returns CDR1 DFQATT and CDR2 SNEGSKA (reference sequence).

This chain connects TRBV25-1 to TRBJ2-1; no DNA is available, so the TRBD1 call from TCRdb remains unchecked. The CDR3 has 14 amino acids. CDR1 is MGHDK and CDR2 is SYGVNS in the germline V gene. The CDR3 sequence: CASSELETGDEQFF.

This rearrangement joins TRBV7-2 to TRBJ2-1; the TRBD2 assignment by TCRdb is unverifiable without DNA. CDR1 SGHTA and CDR2 FQGNSA come from the germline V gene. The CDR3 runs to 16 residues. CDR3 amino acids: CASSPATSGGAWEQFF. Full variable domain (remainder filled in from reference TRBV7-2 and TRBJ2-1): GAGVSQSPSNKVTEKGKDVELRCDPISGHTALYWYRQSLGQGLEFLIYFQGNSAPDKSGLPSDRFSAERTGGSVSTLTIQRTQQEDSAVYLCASSPATSGGAWEQFFGPGTRLTVL.

CDR3 sequence reads: CSALWLDENIQYF. The chain couples TRBV20-1 to TRBJ2-4. The V gene's germline CDR1 is DFQATT and CDR2 SNEGSKA (reference sequence). The CDR3 loop spans 13 amino acids.

The chain combines TRBV19 with TRBJ1-2; TCRdb's assignment of TRBD1 cannot be checked, as there is no DNA. CDR1 and CDR2 from the germline V gene are LNHDA and SQIVND (reference sequence). This CDR3 is 16 amino acids long. CDR3 loop: CASTPTRTGSGYGYTF.

This chain uses TRBV7-3 with TRBJ2-2; the TCRdb D gene call, TRBD2, has no DNA to confirm it. There are 15 residues in the CDR3. Germline CDR1 SGHTA, CDR2 FQGTGA. CDR3 sequence reads: CASSPEGTVTGELFF.

CDR3 amino acids: CSVGQAQETQYF. The chain uses TRBV29-1 and TRBJ2-5. Germline lookup yields CDR1 SQVTM and CDR2 ANQGSEA. The CDR3 length is 12 residues.

CDR3: CASSYGQGGSPLHF. The V call is TRBV6-5, the J call TRBJ1-6; checking the TCRdb D call of TRBD1 is not possible without DNA. CDR1 MNHEY and CDR2 SVGAGI come from the germline V gene. The CDR3 has 14 amino acids.

The chain has TRBV10-3 and TRBJ2-5; the D call from TCRdb, TRBD2, cannot be confirmed without DNA. Germline CDR1 and CDR2: ENHRY and SYGVKD. The CDR3 runs to 14 residues. This CDR3 is CAISPSGNRETQYF.

The V call is TRBV12-3 or TRBV12-4, the J call TRBJ2-4; TCRdb outputs TRBD1, but without DNA this stays unchecked. This CDR3 region has 14 residues. The CDR3 sequence: CASSFRQGKNIQYF.

The genes are TRBV6-2 or TRBV6-3 and TRBJ2-3; TCRdb's assignment of TRBD1 cannot be checked, as there is no DNA. CDR1 is MNHEY and CDR2 is SVGEGT in the germline V gene. The CDR3 loop spans 15 amino acids. Here the CDR3 reads CASNRGETSADTQYF.

CDR3 sequence: CASSPPGSATGELFF. The chain uses TRBV18 and TRBJ2-2; TCRdb names TRBD2, which stays unverified in the absence of DNA. Germline V lookup: CDR1 KGHSH, CDR2 LQKENI. The CDR3 loop spans 15 amino acids.

The V gene is TRBV7-2, the J gene TRBJ2-4. This CDR3 spans 13 amino acids. CDR1 and CDR2 from the germline V gene are SGHTA and FQGNSA. The CDR3 here is CAVSSVGKNIQYF.

The J gene is TRBJ2-1, the V gene TRBV5-1; the D call of TRBD2 rests on TCRdb alone, since no DNA is present to check it. The CDR3 consists of 13 residues. Germline V gene data show CDR1 as SGHRS and CDR2 as YFSETQ. The CDR3: CASMGGNYNEQFF.

This chain uses TRBV5-1 with TRBJ2-2; TCRdb designates TRBD1, a call that cannot be tested without DNA. The germline V gene encodes CDR1 SGHRS and CDR2 YFSETQ. The CDR3 length is 16 residues. The CDR3 reads CASSSVDRANTGELFF.

The rearrangement links TRBV18 to TRBJ2-1. CDR3 length: 14 amino acids. The germline gives CDR1 KGHSH, CDR2 LQKENI. CDR3 loop: CASSPLTLYNEQFF.

The chain combines TRBV9 with TRBJ2-1; TCRdb outputs TRBD1, but without DNA this stays unchecked. CDR1 and CDR2 (germline): SGDLS, YYNGEE. The CDR3 extends over 15 amino acids. The CDR3 is CASSVWGLDANEQFF.

The CDR3: CASSQGWGSLGGQETQYF. V gene TRBV4-1 combines with J gene TRBJ2-5; checking the TCRdb D call of TRBD1 is not possible without DNA. The length of the CDR3 is 18 residues. Germline V gives CDR1 MGHRA, CDR2 YSYEKL.

CDR3 in amino acids: CATSITGPTGGELFF. The chain recombines TRBV10-1 with TRBJ2-2; the TCRdb D gene call, TRBD1, has no DNA to confirm it. This CDR3 is 15 amino acids long. Germline V gene sequence: CDR1 WNHNN, CDR2 SYGVQD (reference sequence).